The sequence of this TCR beta chain was determined in a study of blood T cells in healthy people across ages. A second PCR, run for about 7 to 12 cycles, used a sample-barcoded 5' primer plus a J-beta primer mix. TCRdb re-derived calls from the 5' RACE reads in MiXCR, one entry per CDR3 protein. The profile shows fewer than 2 million distinct CDR3 sequences, about two fifths of them singletons. Sequences were obtained from blood. The clonotype was recovered from a human donor in good health.

CDR3 sequence: CASSQGSGTGETQYF. CDR3 sequence (DNA): TGCGCCAGCAGCCAAGGGTCCGGGACAGGGGAGACCCAGTACTTC. The chain has TRBV4-3 and TRBJ2-5; TRBD1 agrees at 9 bases. Germline V gene data show CDR1 as LGHNA and CDR2 as YSLEER. This CDR3 contains 15 residues. Unmatched junction bases numbered 5, after V lost 1 base and J lost 5 bases.